These 3 T cell receptor beta chains were sequenced from one sample in a study of OX40 agonist ivuxolimab in advanced cancers. Here immunoSEQ multiplex PCR was the method, and the copy in TCRdb shows in-frame clones only, minus some. The data show 80,000 to 85,000 clones, with 86% seen just once and around 6% held by the top ten. Sequenced material: CD4+ or CD8+ T cells sorted from blood, taken in a trial of the OX40 agonist ivuxolimab. Source of these receptors: an adult with an advanced solid tumor such as melanoma, head and neck, liver or kidney cancer.

This rearrangement joins TRBV6-5 to TRBJ1-2; no clear D gene. The germline V gene has CDR1 MNHEY and CDR2 SVGAGI. V was shortened by 6 bases and J by 7 bases, with 15 bases between the two germline ends. This CDR3 is 13 amino acids long. This CDR3 is CASRGPTEGGYTF. In nucleotides, the CDR3 is TGTGCCAGCAGGGGCCCCACTGAGGGTGGCTACACCTTC.

The chain has TRBV30 and TRBJ2-7; D may correspond to TRBD1 or TRBD2 (5 bases each). The CDR3 runs to 14 residues. Germline V lookup: CDR1 GTSNPN, CDR2 SVGIG (reference sequence). V was shortened by 1 base and J by 6 bases, with 16 bases between the two germline ends. The CDR3 DNA is TGTGCCTGGAGTGGGACCGGGACCTATGGCGAGCAGTACTTC. Encoded protein: CAWSGTGTYGEQYF. Together with reference TRBV30 and TRBJ2-7, the CDR3 gives the full variable domain: SQTIHQWPATLVQPVGSPLSLECTVEGTSNPNLYWYRQAAGRGLQLLFYSVGIGQISSEVPQNLSASRPQDRQFILSSKKLLLSDSGFYLCAWSGTGTYGEQYFGPGTRLTVT.

V gene TRBV30 combines with J gene TRBJ1-1, with no clear D. Germline CDR1 GTSNPN, CDR2 SVGIG (reference sequence). The CDR3 runs to 13 residues. V gave up 0 bases and J gave up 4 bases, with 9 bases separating them. The CDR3 sequence is CAWSVTSSTEAFF. CDR3 bases: TGTGCCTGGAGTGTAACTAGCTCCACTGAAGCTTTCTTT.